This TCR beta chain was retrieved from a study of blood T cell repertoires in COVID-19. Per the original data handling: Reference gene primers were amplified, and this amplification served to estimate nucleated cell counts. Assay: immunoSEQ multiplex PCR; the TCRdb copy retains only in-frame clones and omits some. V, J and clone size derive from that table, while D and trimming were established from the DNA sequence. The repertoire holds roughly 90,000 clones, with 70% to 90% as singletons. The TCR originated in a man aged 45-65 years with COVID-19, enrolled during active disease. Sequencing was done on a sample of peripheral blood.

The CDR3 nucleotides read TGCAGTGCTAGCACTTATGAGCAGTTCTTC. This gives the protein CSASTYEQFF. The chain uses TRBV20-1 and TRBJ2-1; D is ambiguous. Trimming took off 3 bases at V and 8 bases at J, with 5 bases between the two ends. The germline gives CDR1 DFQATT, CDR2 SNEGSKA (reference sequence). This CDR3 is 10 amino acids long.